This T cell receptor beta chain was profiled in a study of T cells in Graves' hyperthyroidism and ophthalmopathy. RNA transcripts served as the template for amplifying TCR beta CDR3 regions. In the first-round RT-PCR of the TCR CDR3, the HTBI primer set was used. TCRdb passed the multiplex PCR reads through MiXCR, listing each CDR3 protein once. This sample has approximately 600,000 distinct CDR3 sequences; around 14% occur once, and the top ten carry approximately 6.4%. From approximately 9.1 ml of fresh peripheral blood, PBMCs were isolated. This CDR3 is built from 19 residues. V was pared by 5 bases and J by 2 bases, with 25 bases between. The germline V gene has CDR1 MDHEN and CDR2 SYDVKM. This clonotype has more than one count but fewer than ten.

The sequencing sample was made of blood. The chain links TRBV28 to TRBJ1-5; D perhaps matches TRBD1 (5 bases). This receptor was obtained from a woman in her late teens or twenties with Graves' ophthalmopathy. CDR3 region: CASSPLVPRRDRGNQPQHF. The CDR3 coding sequence is TGTGCCAGCAGTCCCCTCGTCCCCCGGAGGGACCGGGGCAATCAGCCCCAGCATTTT.